These 4 T cell receptor beta chains came from one sample sequenced in a study of cytotoxic CD8 clonotypes in ibrutinib-treated CLL. Generated by immunoSEQ multiplex PCR, the TCRdb table keeps only in-frame clones and is missing some. The table has roughly 190,000 clones, roughly 72% seen once. Sequences were derived from PBMCs, sampled after 24 months of ibrutinib treatment. These receptors were collected from a human donor with chronic lymphocytic leukemia.

This clone was detected only a few times. The V gene is TRBV18, the J gene TRBJ1-1, with D unresolved. CDR1 and CDR2 from the germline V gene are KGHSH and LQKENI. This CDR3 region has 15 residues. With 3 bases removed from V and 1 base from J, the gap between germline ends came to 12 bases. CDR3 amino acids: CASSPTPGSNTEAFF. In nucleotides, the CDR3 is TGTGCCAGCTCACCCACTCCGGGGTCGAACACTGAAGCTTTCTTT. The full variable domain, in which reference TRBV18 and TRBJ1-1 provide the parts outside the CDR3, is NAGVMQNPRHLVRRRGQEARLRCSPMKGHSHVYWYRQLPEEGLKFMVYLQKENIIDESGMPKERFSAEFPKEGPSILRIQQVVRGDSAAYFCASSPTPGSNTEAFFGQGTRLTVV.

This clone was recorded a few times. The CDR3 DNA reads TGTGCCAGCACGAGCACAGATACGCAGTATTTT. It codes for CASTSTDTQYF. The V and J genes are TRBV27 and TRBJ2-3; D not certain. The germline V gene has CDR1 MNHEY and CDR2 SMNVEV (reference sequence). This CDR3 is 11 amino acids long. With 7 bases removed from V and 0 bases from J, the gap between germline ends came to 2 bases.

This chain uses TRBV2 with TRBJ2-7; possibly TRBD1 for D (6 bases). Germline CDR1 SNHLY, CDR2 FYNNEI. The CDR3 loop spans 14 amino acids. The V end was cut by 4 bases, the J end by 3 bases, with 13 bases between. CDR3 residues: CASSANRASYEQYF. The CDR3 DNA sequence: TGTGCCAGCAGTGCGAACAGGGCCAGCTACGAGCAGTACTTC.

This chain joins TRBV28 and TRBJ1-5; TRBD1 matches 8 bases. The CDR3 sequence is 14 residues long. Unmatched junction bases numbered 4, after V lost 3 bases and J lost 6 bases. Germline V lookup: CDR1 MDHEN, CDR2 SYDVKM. The CDR3 loop is CASSLDRVGQPQHF. As DNA, the CDR3 is TGTGCCAGCAGTTTGGACAGGGTTGGTCAGCCCCAGCATTTT.